The 30 T cell receptor beta chains in this list originate from one sample, sequenced in a study of T cell repertoires in cytomegalovirus infection. MiXCR was run by TCRdb on the reads, yielding one entry per CDR3 protein. The table records about 250,000 distinct CDR3 sequences, over 15% of them present only once. The sample was CD8+ T cells from PBMCs. Every receptor here comes from a human donor in good health (CMV status not recorded). Some clones in this sample may be carry-over from other donors' samples.

This clonotype was detected a few times. V is TRBV6-5 and J is TRBJ1-4, with D maybe TRBD1 (5 bases). V was clipped by 3 bases and J by 8 bases, with 13 bases between them. The V gene's germline CDR1 is MNHEY and CDR2 SVGAGI. CDR3 length: 14 amino acids. CDR3 residues: CASSYVRGGEKLFF. The DNA for the CDR3 is TGTGCCAGCAGTTATGTCCGGGGGGGAGAAAAACTGTTTTTT.

The chain combines TRBV4-1 with TRBJ2-3; TRBD2 matches 8 bases. CDR3 length equals 16 residues. Germline-derived CDR1 and CDR2 are MGHRA and YSYEKL. V shed 5 bases and J 4 bases; nucleotides not matched to a gene: 11. In DNA, the CDR3 is TGCGCCAGCAGCGTACGGTCAGCGGGGGCCGCAGATACGCAGTATTTT. Its protein product is CASSVRSAGAADTQYF.

This clonotype has a handful of counts. The V gene is TRBV6-1, the J gene TRBJ2-7, with TRBD1 matching 7 bases. The CDR3 sequence is 14 residues long. CDR1 MNHNS and CDR2 SASEGT come from the germline V gene. The J segment lost 1 base and the V segment lost 1 base, leaving 1 base of the junction unmatched. The chain's CDR3 is CASSEVDRSYEQYF. The CDR3 nucleotides are TGTGCCAGCAGTGAAGTGGACAGGTCCTACGAGCAGTACTTC.

The V call is TRBV5-5, the J call TRBJ1-5, with D possibly TRBD1 on 6 matching bases. Per germline, CDR1 SGHKS and CDR2 YYEKEE (reference sequence). CDR3 length: 13 amino acids. Trimming shortened V by 4 bases and J by 7 bases, and 12 bases separated the two germline ends. The CDR3 protein is CASSPGDGQPQHF. CDR3 nucleotide sequence: TGTGCCAGCAGCCCAGGGGATGGGCAGCCCCAGCATTTT.

The CDR3 loop is CASSQGGANTEAFF. The DNA for the CDR3 is TGCGCCAGCAGCCAAGGAGGGGCGAACACTGAAGCTTTCTTT. V usage is TRBV4-1 and J usage is TRBJ1-1; D perhaps matches TRBD1 (5 bases). The CDR3 is made up of 14 amino acids. Trimming removed 1 base at V and 1 base at J, with 7 bases between. The germline V gene encodes CDR1 MGHRA and CDR2 YSYEKL.

The chain employs TRBV7-9 and TRBJ2-1; 10 bases match TRBD2. The junction had 9 bases not matched to a gene; V was cut back by 2 bases and J by 2 bases. The germline V gene has CDR1 SEHNR and CDR2 FQNEAQ (reference sequence). There are 18 residues in the CDR3. As DNA, the CDR3 is TGTGCCAGCAGCTTAATCGGACTAGCGGCTCGTGCCTACAATGAGCAGTTCTTC. Its translation: CASSLIGLAARAYNEQFF. Supplemented by reference TRBV7-9 and TRBJ2-1, the full variable domain reads DTGVSQNPRHKITKRGQNVTFRCDPISEHNRLYWYRQTLGQGPEFLTYFQNEAQLEKSRLLSDRFSAERPKGSFSTLEIQRTEQGDSAMYLCASSLIGLAARAYNEQFFGPGTRLTVL.

This clonotype was detected only a few times. The V gene is TRBV6-1, the J gene TRBJ2-1; a weak D match, TRBD2 (6 bases). The germline V and J ends were trimmed by 6 bases and 8 bases, with 17 bases remaining between them. Germline CDR1 MNHNS, CDR2 SASEGT. The CDR3 is 14 amino acids. As DNA, the CDR3 is TGTGCCAGCAGATCAGACGGGAGTTTCGATGAGCAGTTCTTC. The encoded protein is CASRSDGSFDEQFF.

This clonotype occurred a few times. V and J are TRBV20-1 and TRBJ2-3, with D uncertain. In germline, CDR1 is DFQATT, CDR2 SNEGSKA (reference sequence). The CDR3 sequence is 12 residues long. V lost 2 bases, J lost 2 bases, and 5 bases lay in between. This chain's CDR3 is CSARSPTDTQYF. In DNA form, the CDR3 reads TGCAGTGCTAGATCCCCCACAGATACGCAGTATTTT.

This clonotype was seen ten or more times. The V call is TRBV9, the J call TRBJ2-5; weak D call: TRBD2 (5 bases). Per germline, CDR1 SGDLS and CDR2 YYNGEE. V was cut by 0 bases and J by 5 bases, with 14 bases left in between. The CDR3 runs 15 residues. The CDR3 protein is CASSVGGSSAETQYF. The CDR3 nucleotides are TGTGCCAGCAGCGTAGGAGGGAGTAGCGCGGAGACCCAGTACTTC.

Here the CDR3 DNA reads TGTGCCAGCAGTCCCTCCGGACAGACCTACGAGCAGTACTTC. As protein: CASSPSGQTYEQYF. This chain uses TRBV12-3 or TRBV12-4 with TRBJ2-7, with a tentative D call TRBD1 (6 bases). Between the trimmed V and J ends, which lost 5 bases and 2 bases, there was a span of 13 bases. The CDR3 length is 14 residues.

This clonotype was recorded many times. This sequence joins TRBV29-1 and TRBJ1-2; D may be TRBD1 (5 bases). CDR3 length: 13 amino acids. Trimming shortened V by 2 bases and J by 2 bases, and 9 bases separated the two germline ends. Germline V gene lookup returns CDR1 SQVTM and CDR2 ANQGSEA. The CDR3 DNA follows: TGCAGCGTTGAATTTCCAGGGAACTATGGCTACACCTTC. Translating gives CSVEFPGNYGYTF.

This clonotype came up a few times. Here the CDR3 reads CASSQDGRGFSYEQYF. CDR3 DNA sequence: TGTGCCAGCAGCCAAGATGGCAGGGGGTTCAGCTACGAGCAGTACTTC. The chain recombines TRBV4-2 with TRBJ2-7, with TRBD1 matching 7 bases. Trimming cost V 0 bases and J 3 bases; bases outside gene matches: 8. CDR1 LGHNA and CDR2 YNFKEQ come from the germline V gene. The CDR3 spans 16 residues.

The table lists this clonotype with a few counts. The V gene is TRBV20-1, the J gene TRBJ2-1, with unresolved D. The germline V and J ends were trimmed by 0 bases and 2 bases, with 14 bases remaining between them. This CDR3 contains 16 residues. Germline CDR1 reads DFQATT; CDR2 reads SNEGSKA (reference sequence). The CDR3 spells CSARDLFGSAYNEQFF. For the CDR3, the DNA is TGCAGTGCTAGAGATCTTTTTGGGTCAGCCTACAATGAGCAGTTCTTC.

The sample holds one count of this clonotype. This chain links TRBV29-1 with TRBJ2-4; D call uncertain. The germline V and J ends were trimmed by 3 bases and 0 bases, with 9 bases remaining between them. Germline CDR1 is SQVTM and CDR2 is ANQGSEA. The CDR3 is 14 amino acids. In nucleotides, the CDR3 is TGCAGCGTTGAGACGGTTAAAGCCAAAAACATTCAGTACTTC. Amino acids: CSVETVKAKNIQYF.

This clonotype showed up just a few times. The chain is built from TRBV28 and TRBJ2-7; D ambiguous. In germline, CDR1 is MDHEN, CDR2 SYDVKM. V lost 2 bases and J 5 bases, leaving 13 bases between the germline ends. This CDR3 is built from 14 residues. CDR3 sequence (DNA): TGTGCCAGCAGTTTACTGGGCACCTTCGACGAGCAGTACTTC. Its protein is CASSLLGTFDEQYF.

This clonotype occurred a few times. The V gene is TRBV10-3, the J gene TRBJ1-2, with D perhaps matching TRBD1 (6 bases). CDR1 and CDR2 from the germline V gene are ENHRY and SYGVKD. The length of the CDR3 is 14 residues. The V end lost 6 bases, the J end lost 6 bases, and 17 bases lay between the germline ends. CDR3 sequence: CAISAPGHEDGYTF. Here the CDR3 DNA reads TGTGCCATCAGCGCTCCGGGACACGAGGATGGCTACACCTTC.

This clonotype showed up just a few times. This chain joins TRBV2 and TRBJ2-7, with a possible D match to TRBD1 (6 bases). CDR3 length: 16 amino acids. The V end was cut by 0 bases, the J end by 2 bases, with 14 bases between. Germline V gene data show CDR1 as SNHLY and CDR2 as FYNNEI. As DNA, the CDR3 is TGTGCCAGCAGTGAAGCTACAGGGACCTTCCCCTACGAGCAGTACTTC. It is translated as CASSEATGTFPYEQYF.

In its sample, this clonotype was seen many times. The chain couples TRBV7-4 to TRBJ1-5; D remains unclear. CDR1 SGHVT and CDR2 SQSDAQ come from the germline V gene. Trimming stripped 5 bases from V and 0 bases from J, with 14 bases between. The CDR3 runs 16 residues. The CDR3 DNA reads TGTGCCAGCAGCCTGGAGCGGCGGAATAGCAATCAGCCCCAGCATTTT. Amino acid sequence: CASSLERRNSNQPQHF. The full variable domain, completed using reference TRBV7-4 and TRBJ1-5, is GAGVSQSPRYKVAKRGRDVALRCDSISGHVTLYWYRQTLGQGSEVLTYSQSDAQRDKSGRPSGRFSAERPERSVSTLKIQRTEQGDSAVYLCASSLERRNSNQPQHFGDGTRLSIL.

In this sample, this clonotype turned up many times. The chain is built from TRBV4-1 and TRBJ1-1; D gene unclear. Trimming stripped 0 bases from V and 0 bases from J, with 17 bases between. CDR3 length equals 18 residues. Germline V CDR1 and CDR2: MGHRA, YSYEKL. CDR3 sequence reads: CASSQDYGRIPLNTEAFF. DNA for the CDR3: TGCGCCAGCAGCCAAGATTATGGCAGGATACCTTTGAACACTGAAGCTTTCTTT.

A few counts support this clonotype. The rearrangement joins TRBV29-1 to TRBJ2-7, with 7 bases matching TRBD1. The germline gives CDR1 SQVTM, CDR2 ANQGSEA. There are 14 residues in the CDR3. Trimming removed 3 bases from V and 2 bases from J; junction bases left unmatched: 7. CDR3 region: CSVENRGKTYEQYF. The CDR3 DNA reads as TGCAGCGTTGAGAACAGGGGTAAAACCTACGAGCAGTACTTC.

This clonotype was seen a few times. V usage is TRBV7-4 and J usage is TRBJ1-4; 7 bases are shared with TRBD1. The CDR3 runs to 16 residues. The V segment lost 3 bases and the J segment 6 bases; nucleotides outside the gene matches: 10. CDR1 is SGHVT and CDR2 is SQSDAQ in the germline V gene. This CDR3 reads CASSFGQGEADEKLFF. DNA of the CDR3: TGTGCCAGCAGCTTTGGGCAGGGGGAGGCGGATGAAAAACTGTTTTTT. Complete variable domain (other parts from reference TRBV7-4 and TRBJ1-4): GAGVSQSPRYKVAKRGRDVALRCDSISGHVTLYWYRQTLGQGSEVLTYSQSDAQRDKSGRPSGRFSAERPERSVSTLKIQRTEQGDSAVYLCASSFGQGEADEKLFFGSGTQLSVL.

This clonotype was observed at least ten times. The V call is TRBV7-9, the J call TRBJ2-5; D not certain. The CDR3 loop spans 16 amino acids. The ends were cut back, 5 bases at V and 4 bases at J, with 20 bases in the middle. Germline CDR1 SEHNR, CDR2 FQNEAQ (reference sequence). The CDR3 protein is CASSAQNRVLGETQYF. CDR3 coding DNA: TGTGCCAGCAGCGCCCAAAATAGGGTTTTGGGAGAGACCCAGTACTTC. The entire variable domain, with the rest obtained from reference TRBV7-9 and TRBJ2-5, is as follows: DTGVSQNPRHKITKRGQNVTFRCDPISEHNRLYWYRQTLGQGPEFLTYFQNEAQLEKSRLLSDRFSAERPKGSFSTLEIQRTEQGDSAMYLCASSAQNRVLGETQYFGPGTRLLVL.

The chain combines TRBV5-6 with TRBJ2-5, with D perhaps assigned TRBD1 or TRBD2 (5 bases each). The CDR3 has 14 amino acids. Germline values: CDR1 SGHDT, CDR2 YYEEEE. V gave up 4 bases and J gave up 1 base, with 11 bases separating them. The CDR3: CASSPGTPQETQYF. In DNA form, the CDR3 reads TGTGCCAGCAGCCCAGGGACCCCCCAAGAGACCCAGTACTTC.

Ten or more counts support this clonotype. The CDR3 DNA sequence: TGTGCCAGCAGGGACACGGAAGGAACCGGGGTGGAGACCCAGTACTTC. As protein: CASRDTEGTGVETQYF. The chain joins TRBV7-6 to TRBJ2-5, with D perhaps given as TRBD1 or TRBD2 (5 bases each). CDR3 size: 16 residues. Germline V gives CDR1 SGHVS, CDR2 FNYEAQ. Deletions cut 6 bases from V and 5 bases from J, with 22 bases between. Using reference TRBV7-6 and TRBJ2-5 for the parts outside the CDR3, the full variable domain is GAGVSQSPRYKVTKRGQDVALRCDPISGHVSLYWYRQALGQGPEFLTYFNYEAQQDKSGLPNDRFSAERPEGSISTLTIQRTEQRDSAMYRCASRDTEGTGVETQYFGPGTRLLVL.

This clonotype has at least ten counts. This sequence joins TRBV27 and TRBJ2-4; TRBD1 aligns across 9 bases. This CDR3 contains 20 residues. CDR1 MNHEY and CDR2 SMNVEV come from the germline V gene (reference sequence). V was pared by 4 bases and J by 1 base, with 17 bases of the junction left unmatched. The CDR3 nucleotides read TGTGCCAGCAGTTCGCTTCCGGGACAGGGTCCCGATATTGCCAAAAACATTCAGTACTTC. This encodes CASSSLPGQGPDIAKNIQYF.

The J gene is TRBJ2-1, the V gene TRBV20-1; 9 bases are shared with TRBD1. There are 14 residues in the CDR3. The germline CDR1 and CDR2 sequences are DFQATT and SNEGSKA (reference sequence). Trimming cost V 6 bases and J 4 bases; bases outside gene matches: 7. Written as DNA, the CDR3 is TGCAGTGCCAAGGACAGGGGTGGATACAATGAGCAGTTCTTC. Translated, it gives CSAKDRGGYNEQFF.

This clonotype came up a few times. This rearrangement joins TRBV7-6 to TRBJ2-5; 7 positions agree with TRBD2. The CDR3 loop spans 13 amino acids. V dropped 11 bases and J dropped 5; count of bases not matched to a gene: 11. Germline V CDR1 and CDR2: SGHVS, FNYEAQ. CDR3 DNA sequence: TGTGCCGCGCGCCCCCGGGGGGAGGAGACCCAGTACTTC. It encodes CAARPRGEETQYF.

The CDR3 coding sequence is TGTGCCAGCAATAGGGGACAGGGAAAAAACTATGGCTACACCTTC. Translating gives CASNRGQGKNYGYTF. The rearrangement uses TRBV2 and TRBJ1-2; 9 bases map to TRBD1. With 7 bases clipped from V and 2 bases from J, the junction kept 8 bases outside the gene matches. Per germline, CDR1 SNHLY and CDR2 FYNNEI. CDR3 length equals 15 residues.

In this sample, this clonotype turned up once. The V call is TRBV29-1, the J call TRBJ2-7, with 9 bases lining up with TRBD2. Germline V CDR1 and CDR2: SQVTM, ANQGSEA. CDR3 length equals 18 residues. The ends lost 2 bases at V and 3 bases at J; junction bases unmatched: 17. The CDR3 DNA sequence: TGCAGCGTTGAAATTCATTCAGGGACGACTAGCGGTATCTACGAGCAGTACTTC. It translates to CSVEIHSGTTSGIYEQYF.

V is TRBV4-3 and J is TRBJ2-7; TRBD1 agrees at 12 bases. The CDR3 covers 18 residues. From germline, CDR1 is LGHNA and CDR2 YSLEER. With V trimmed by 3 bases and J by 5 bases, 14 bases remained unmatched. The CDR3 reads CASSQTGTGGEGGDEQYF. Written as DNA, the CDR3 is TGCGCCAGCAGCCAGACCGGGACAGGGGGCGAGGGAGGAGACGAGCAGTACTTC.